Listed below are T cell receptor beta chains from one sample, sequenced in a study of T cell repertoires in cytomegalovirus infection. TCRdb independently ran MiXCR on the reads; one entry per CDR3 protein. Here the sample spans around 630,000 distinct CDR3 sequences, 20% to 30% being singletons. What was sequenced was CD8+ T cells from PBMCs. These receptors were taken from a human donor in good health (CMV status not recorded). Some clones in this sample may be carry-over from other donors' samples. CDR3s include the opening cysteine and the closing phenylalanine or tryptophan. The D gene is left open where the match is weak. Where a row states a size, it is once, few, many or the class of an expanded clone; other rows omit it.

d_call	v_call	j_call	clone_size	cdr3_aa	cdr3_nt
.	TRBV12-3/TRBV12-4	TRBJ2-1	.	CASSFSRNPYNEQFF	TGTGCCAGCAGTTTCTCGCGGAACCCTTACAATGAGCAGTTCTTC
.	TRBV7-6	TRBJ2-2	many	CASSLRDERGVRELFF	TGTGCCAGCAGCTTACGGGACGAAAGGGGGGTCCGGGAGCTGTTTTTT
.	TRBV29-1	TRBJ2-2	few	CSVERENTGELFF	TGCAGCGTTGAGAGGGAGAACACCGGGGAGCTGTTTTTT
TRBD1	TRBV7-9	TRBJ1-1	many	CASDSTGGAYTEAFF	TGTGCCAGCGACTCTACAGGGGGCGCTTATACTGAAGCTTTCTTT
TRBD2	TRBV6-5	TRBJ2-1	many	CASSMTSGGVYNEQFF	TGTGCCAGCAGTATGACTAGCGGGGGGGTCTACAATGAGCAGTTCTTC
.	TRBV15	TRBJ1-4	few	CATSSGKNEKLFF	TGTGCCACCAGCAGCGGGAAAAATGAAAAACTGTTTTTT
.	TRBV25-1	TRBJ2-1	.	CASSEEFLRDEQFF	TGTGCCAGCAGTGAAGAGTTTCTAAGGGATGAGCAGTTCTTC
.	TRBV4-2	TRBJ1-5	.	CASSHRPKQGPWGNQPQHF	TGTGCCAGCAGCCACCGACCGAAACAGGGACCTTGGGGCAATCAGCCCCAGCATTTT
.	TRBV14	TRBJ2-1	.	CASSQDWGGAYNEQFF	TGTGCCAGCAGCCAAGATTGGGGGGGGGCATACAATGAGCAGTTCTTC
.	TRBV7-9	TRBJ2-7	many	CASSSGNSEQYF	TGTGCCAGCAGCTCGGGGAACTCCGAGCAGTACTTC
.	TRBV7-6	TRBJ2-7	many	CASSASDRLPYEQYF	TGTGCCAGCAGCGCCTCAGACAGGTTACCCTACGAGCAGTACTTC
.	TRBV28	TRBJ2-5	many	CASSFRVRETQYF	TGTGCCAGCAGTTTTCGGGTACGCGAGACCCAGTACTTC
.	TRBV15	TRBJ2-5	.	CATSRYMGEQETQYF	TGTGCCACCAGCAGGTACATGGGGGAGCAAGAGACCCAGTACTTC
.	TRBV7-2	TRBJ1-5	many	CASSARADSYSNQPQHF	TGTGCCAGCAGCGCCCGCGCGGACTCCTATAGCAATCAGCCCCAGCATTTT
.	TRBV19	TRBJ2-1	few	CASSILPQGGDEQFF	TGTGCCAGTAGTATTTTGCCCCAGGGGGGGGATGAGCAGTTCTTC
TRBD1	TRBV20-1	TRBJ2-1	few	CSARGRDRDYEQFF	TGCAGTGCTAGGGGGAGGGACAGGGACTATGAGCAGTTCTTC
TRBD1	TRBV28	TRBJ2-3	.	CVSSLTGVAEDTQYF	TGTGTCAGCAGCCTAACAGGGGTAGCTGAAGATACGCAGTATTTT
TRBD1	TRBV10-3	TRBJ2-6	many	CATDPGQESSGANVLTF	TGTGCCACCGATCCGGGACAGGAAAGCTCTGGGGCCAACGTCCTGACTTTC
TRBD2	TRBV25-1	TRBJ2-1	.	CASSPAGNYNEQFF	TGTGCCAGCAGTCCAGCGGGGAATTACAATGAGCAGTTCTTC
.	TRBV20-1	TRBJ2-2	.	CSARVPGENTGELFF	TGCAGTGCTAGAGTCCCGGGGGAGAACACCGGGGAGCTGTTTTTT
.	TRBV4-1	TRBJ2-2	.	CASRHDTGELFF	TGCGCCAGCAGACATGACACCGGGGAGCTGTTTTTT
.	TRBV28	TRBJ2-3	.	CASSAKSTDTQYF	TGTGCCAGCAGTGCGAAAAGCACAGATACGCAGTATTTT
.	TRBV28	TRBJ1-1	few	CASSRGAVTEAFF	TGTGCCAGCAGTCGGGGGGCGGTTACTGAAGCTTTCTTT
.	TRBV7-9	TRBJ2-7	.	CASRDDSRAREQYF	TGTGCCAGCAGAGATGACAGCCGGGCGCGGGAGCAGTACTTC
TRBD2	TRBV29-1	TRBJ2-3	.	CSVEPRTSGGIGTDTQYF	TGCAGCGTTGAACCCCGGACTAGCGGCGGGATAGGCACAGATACGCAGTATTTT
.	TRBV20-1	TRBJ2-7	.	CSARRNPPLKASYEQYF	TGCAGTGCTAGAAGGAACCCTCCCCTTAAGGCCTCCTACGAGCAGTACTTC
.	TRBV10-1	TRBJ2-1	few	CASSESGGHEQFF	TGCGCCAGCAGTGAGTCCGGGGGCCATGAGCAGTTCTTC
.	TRBV7-9	TRBJ2-3	few	CASSGQRTDTQYF	TGTGCCAGCAGCGGACAGCGCACAGATACGCAGTATTTT
.	TRBV6-5	TRBJ1-4	few	CASSYTPPRRGAATNEKLFF	TGTGCCAGCAGTTATACCCCACCTCGGCGGGGGGCAGCAACTAATGAAAAACTGTTTTTT
TRBD2	TRBV4-3	TRBJ2-1	few	CASSQYSGDYNEQFF	TGCGCCAGCAGCCAGTATAGCGGGGACTACAATGAGCAGTTCTTC
.	TRBV20-1	TRBJ2-5	few	CSALSRGETQYF	TGCAGTGCTCTCTCCCGCGGGGAGACCCAGTACTTC
.	TRBV7-3	TRBJ2-2	.	CASSLGIGGELFF	TGTGCCAGCAGCTTAGGGATTGGCGGGGAGCTGTTTTTT
TRBD2	TRBV7-9	TRBJ2-5	.	CASSGGGALETQYF	TGTGCCAGCAGCGGCGGGGGGGCCCTAGAGACCCAGTACTTC
.	TRBV20-1	TRBJ1-3	few	CSARGPRGADGNTIYF	TGCAGTGCTAGGGGACCCCGGGGAGCCGATGGAAACACCATATATTTT
.	TRBV7-9	TRBJ2-7	.	CASSLVQTHYEQYF	TGTGCCAGCAGCTTAGTGCAGACTCACTACGAGCAGTACTTC
.	TRBV15	TRBJ2-2	.	CATSRDLSNTGELFF	TGTGCCACCAGCAGAGATCTGAGCAACACCGGGGAGCTGTTTTTT
TRBD2	TRBV28	TRBJ2-5	few	CASSWPAQSGARSEETQYF	TGTGCCAGCAGTTGGCCAGCCCAAAGCGGGGCTCGCTCGGAGGAGACCCAGTACTTC
.	TRBV7-9	TRBJ1-1	few	CASSLWQGTEAFF	TGTGCCAGCAGCTTATGGCAGGGAACTGAAGCTTTCTTT